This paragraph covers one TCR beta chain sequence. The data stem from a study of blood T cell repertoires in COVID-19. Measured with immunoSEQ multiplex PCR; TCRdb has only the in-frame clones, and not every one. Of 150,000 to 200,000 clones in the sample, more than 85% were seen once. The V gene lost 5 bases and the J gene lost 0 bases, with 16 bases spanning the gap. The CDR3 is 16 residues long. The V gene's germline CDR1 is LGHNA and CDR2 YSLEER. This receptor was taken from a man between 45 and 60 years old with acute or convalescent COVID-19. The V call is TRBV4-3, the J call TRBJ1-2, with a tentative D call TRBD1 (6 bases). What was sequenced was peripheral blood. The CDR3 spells CASSYLQGTSNYGYTF. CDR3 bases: TGCGCCAGCAGCTATCTACAGGGAACGTCTAACTATGGCTACACCTTC.